A single sample is the source of the 24 T cell receptor beta chains below, sequenced in a study of somatic mutations in cytotoxic T cells in rheumatoid arthritis. This table comes from immunoSEQ multiplex PCR, and its TCRdb copy is limited to in-frame clones, with some not included. The sample includes approximately 17,000 clones, just under 80% of them seen just once. The sequencing input was CD8+ T cells sorted from blood. The receptors here all came from an adult with rheumatoid arthritis.

The chain recombines TRBV4-1 with TRBJ1-5, with no clear D. Germline CDR1 MGHRA, CDR2 YSYEKL. The CDR3 has 15 amino acids. Trimming removed 0 bases at V and 5 bases at J, with 11 bases between. This CDR3 is CASSQDHRPDQPQHF. The CDR3 bases are TGCGCCAGCAGCCAAGACCATAGGCCCGATCAGCCCCAGCATTTT.

This chain uses TRBV9 with TRBJ1-1; maybe TRBD1 (5 bases). Germline V gene lookup returns CDR1 SGDLS and CDR2 YYNGEE. The ends were cut back, 4 bases at V and 2 bases at J, with 15 bases in the middle. There are 15 residues in the CDR3. CDR3 nucleotide sequence: TGTGCCAGCAGCCCCCATGGGGGGACCAACACTGAAGCTTTCTTT. Amino acid sequence: CASSPHGGTNTEAFF.

The chain carries TRBV7-9 and TRBJ2-7, with D maybe TRBD2 (6 bases). The germline V and J ends were trimmed by 1 base and 0 bases, with 7 bases remaining between them. Per the germline V gene, CDR1 is SEHNR and CDR2 is FQNEAQ (reference sequence). This CDR3 comprises 14 residues. DNA for the CDR3: TGTGCCAGCAGCTTAGTGGGGGGCTCCTACGAGCAGTACTTC. This encodes CASSLVGGSYEQYF. Drawing the rest from reference TRBV7-9 and TRBJ2-7, the complete variable domain is DTGVSQNPRHKITKRGQNVTFRCDPISEHNRLYWYRQTLGQGPEFLTYFQNEAQLEKSRLLSDRFSAERPKGSFSTLEIQRTEQGDSAMYLCASSLVGGSYEQYFGPGTRLTVT.

The CDR3 sequence is CASSPQSLIGETEAFF. In DNA form, the CDR3 reads TGCGCCAGCAGCCCCCAGTCGCTGATAGGGGAAACTGAAGCTTTCTTT. This chain links TRBV4-1 with TRBJ1-1, with D possibly being TRBD1 (5 bases). In germline, CDR1 is MGHRA, CDR2 YSYEKL. The CDR3 loop spans 16 amino acids. The V and J ends lost 4 bases and 5 bases respectively, with 20 bases between them.

This rearrangement joins TRBV7-6 to TRBJ2-1; D is possibly TRBD1 (5 bases). The germline V gene has CDR1 SGHVS and CDR2 FNYEAQ. The CDR3 runs to 14 residues. Trimming removed 1 base from V and 8 bases from J, with 12 bases in between. Written as DNA, the CDR3 is TGTGCCAGCAGCTTAGTGGGGCCCGGCGATGAGCAGTTCTTC. It translates to CASSLVGPGDEQFF.

V usage is TRBV10-3 and J usage is TRBJ2-1; the match to TRBD2 covers 8 bases. CDR1 ENHRY and CDR2 SYGVKD come from the germline V gene. CDR3 size: 14 residues. Unmatched junction bases numbered 8, after V lost 6 bases and J lost 7 bases. CDR3 sequence: CAIRVAGGFNEQFF. The CDR3 coding sequence is TGTGCCATCAGGGTCGCGGGGGGCTTTAATGAGCAGTTCTTC.

The rearrangement links TRBV7-9 to TRBJ1-2; TRBD1 matches at 7 bases. CDR3 size: 14 residues. J lost 1 base, V lost 7 bases, and 6 bases had no gene match. Germline assignment: CDR1 SEHNR and CDR2 FQNEAQ (reference sequence). As DNA, the CDR3 is TGTGCCAGCACGAAACAGGGGCTTAACTATGGCTACACCTTC. Translated, it gives CASTKQGLNYGYTF.

This clone has just a few counts. The chain couples TRBV11-3 to TRBJ1-1; D uncertain. Germline assignment: CDR1 SGHNT and CDR2 YENEEA. This CDR3 contains 13 residues. The V end lost 5 bases, the J end lost 3 bases, and 10 bases lay between the germline ends. This chain's CDR3 is CASSQSEYTEAFF. The DNA of the CDR3 is TGTGCCAGCAGCCAGTCGGAATACACTGAAGCTTTCTTT.

The chain couples TRBV6-6 to TRBJ1-5; D is unclear. Between the trimmed V and J ends, which lost 2 bases and 7 bases, there was a span of 9 bases. Per the germline V gene, CDR1 is MNHNY and CDR2 is SVGAGI (reference sequence). This CDR3 is 13 amino acids long. The CDR3 coding sequence is TGTGCCAGCAGTTACGGAGGTGGGCAGCCCCAGCATTTT. Encoded protein: CASSYGGGQPQHF.

This clone was picked up one time. This rearrangement joins TRBV29-1 to TRBJ2-7; 9 positions agree with TRBD1. Germline loops: CDR1 SQVTM, CDR2 ANQGSEA. CDR3 length equals 14 residues. V shed 2 bases, J shed 6 bases, and the junction held 8 bases outside the gene matches. CDR3 protein: CSVEPGDRVGEQYF. In nucleotides, the CDR3 is TGCAGCGTTGAACCCGGGGACAGGGTGGGCGAGCAGTACTTC.

This clone was recorded a few times. The chain uses TRBV15 and TRBJ2-1, with a weak D call TRBD2 (5 bases). Germline CDR1 LNHNV, CDR2 YYDKDF (reference sequence). V was cut by 1 base and J by 5 bases, with 6 bases left in between. The CDR3 is 13 residues long. The CDR3 region is CATSRGRDNEQFF. The CDR3 DNA reads as TGTGCCACCAGCAGAGGGCGGGACAATGAGCAGTTCTTC.

The J gene is TRBJ1-5, the V gene TRBV27; D is unclear. The V end lost 3 bases, the J end lost 6 bases, and 9 bases lay between the germline ends. This CDR3 has 13 residues. Germline V gives CDR1 MNHEY, CDR2 SMNVEV (reference sequence). Here the CDR3 reads CASSFRYRQPQHF. The CDR3 DNA reads TGTGCCAGCAGTTTCAGGTATCGTCAGCCCCAGCATTTT.

The chain uses TRBV27 and TRBJ2-7; 8 bases are a match to TRBD1. J was trimmed by 4 bases and V by 9 bases; bases with no gene match: 8. Germline loops: CDR1 MNHEY, CDR2 SMNVEV (reference sequence). There are 13 residues in the CDR3. The DNA of the CDR3 is TGTGCCAGTAAACCCGGGACAGGATACGAGCAGTACTTC. Residues: CASKPGTGYEQYF.

This chain links TRBV28 with TRBJ2-1; 12 bases are a match to TRBD2. The CDR3 sequence is 21 residues long. In germline, CDR1 is MDHEN, CDR2 SYDVKM. The junction had 19 bases not matched to a gene; V was cut back by 3 bases and J by 4 bases. For the CDR3, the DNA is TGTGCCAGCAGTTTTCCCTCCTTCCCTAGCGGGGGGGGGACGGATTACAATGAGCAGTTCTTC. Protein product: CASSFPSFPSGGGTDYNEQFF.

The chain carries TRBV9 and TRBJ1-1; D not resolved. This CDR3 spans 13 amino acids. Germline CDR1 reads SGDLS; CDR2 reads YYNGEE. V shed 4 bases and J shed 5 bases, with 12 bases lying between them. DNA of the CDR3: TGTGCCAGCAGCCTTGGCGGAGGAACTGAAGCTTTCTTT. It specifies CASSLGGGTEAFF.

The chain uses TRBV27 and TRBJ2-7, with D maybe TRBD1 (5 bases). Germline V gene sequence: CDR1 MNHEY, CDR2 SMNVEV (reference sequence). The CDR3 is 12 residues long. Trimming left V 5 bases short and J 2 bases short, with 7 bases between. The CDR3 region is CASSKGPYEQYF. CDR3 nucleotide sequence: TGTGCCAGCAGTAAGGGGCCCTACGAGCAGTACTTC.

This clone was counted between two and nine times. The rearrangement joins TRBV10-3 to TRBJ1-2, with 9 bases that match TRBD1. This CDR3 has 14 residues. Unmatched junction bases numbered 10, after V lost 8 bases and J lost 6 bases. The germline V gene encodes CDR1 ENHRY and CDR2 SYGVKD. The CDR3 DNA reads as TGTGCCATCTTGGGACAGGGCCTTCTTCATGGCTACACCTTC. It specifies CAILGQGLLHGYTF.

This chain connects TRBV6-5 to TRBJ1-5; TRBD1 might be the D (6 bases). Trimming shortened V by 6 bases and J by 0 bases, and 12 bases separated the two germline ends. This CDR3 has 15 residues. Germline V gene sequence: CDR1 MNHEY, CDR2 SVGAGI. The DNA for the CDR3 is TGTGCCAGCAGGCCAGGACAGCTTAGCAATCAGCCCCAGCATTTT. Encoded protein: CASRPGQLSNQPQHF.

This clone has just one count. This sequence joins TRBV15 and TRBJ1-1; no clear D. The CDR3 contains 18 residues. V lost 0 bases to trimming and J lost 2 bases, with 19 bases between them. Germline-derived CDR1 and CDR2 are LNHNV and YYDKDF (reference sequence). CDR3 amino acids: CATSRDQDTREENTEAFF. In DNA form, the CDR3 reads TGTGCCACCAGCAGAGATCAAGATACCCGGGAGGAAAACACTGAAGCTTTCTTT.

The CDR3, as DNA: TGTGCCAGCAGCCCGTTTCTTAGACAGTTCGAAGCTTTCTTT. The encoded protein is CASSPFLRQFEAFF. The chain couples TRBV5-4 to TRBJ1-1; TRBD1 might be the D (5 bases). Deletions cut 4 bases from V and 8 bases from J, with 18 bases between. Germline CDR1 is SGHNT and CDR2 is YYREEE (reference sequence). The length of the CDR3 is 14 residues.

This chain connects TRBV9 to TRBJ2-1; TRBD1 aligns across 7 bases. The V gene's germline CDR1 is SGDLS and CDR2 YYNGEE. The ends lost 4 bases at V and 2 bases at J; junction bases unmatched: 6. This CDR3 is built from 15 residues. As DNA, the CDR3 is TGTGCCAGCAGCTCCAGGACAGGTCCCTACAATGAGCAGTTCTTC. Translation gives CASSSRTGPYNEQFF.

The chain joins TRBV11-1 to TRBJ1-1, with D unresolved. Germline loops: CDR1 SGHAT, CDR2 FQDESV (reference sequence). With 1 base removed from V and 1 base from J, the gap between germline ends came to 13 bases. CDR3 length: 16 residues. CDR3 amino acids: CASSLVVGWRNTEAFF. The CDR3 DNA sequence: TGTGCCAGCAGCTTAGTAGTAGGATGGCGGAACACTGAAGCTTTCTTT.

This clone has a handful of counts. The chain is built from TRBV19 and TRBJ1-3, with D hard to call. The CDR3 has 15 residues. CDR1 and CDR2 from the germline V gene are LNHDA and SQIVND (reference sequence). The ends were cut back, 3 bases at V and 0 bases at J, with 9 bases in the middle. CDR3 region: CASSMGINSGNTIYF. The CDR3 DNA reads TGTGCCAGTAGTATGGGCATCAACTCTGGAAACACCATATATTTT.

The chain carries TRBV27 and TRBJ2-2; the match to TRBD2 covers 13 bases. The CDR3 has 16 residues. Unmatched junction bases numbered 7, after V lost 5 bases and J lost 7 bases. Germline CDR1 is MNHEY and CDR2 is SMNVEV (reference sequence). The CDR3 is CASSVLAGGPNGELFF. The CDR3 nucleotides are TGTGCCAGCAGTGTACTAGCGGGGGGGCCTAACGGGGAGCTGTTTTTT.